This TCR beta chain was obtained from a study of blood T cells in healthy people across ages. Background on the study: For every two T cells, template switching captured about one barcoded beta molecule.

Points from the study as a whole: Unsorted PBMCs ruled out conclusive naive versus antigen-experienced comparison.

On this clonotype itself: Its target is not known.

A second PCR of about 7 to 12 cycles used a sample-barcoded 5' primer and a J-beta primer mix. From the 5' RACE reads, TCRdb called clonotypes with MiXCR, one entry per CDR3 protein. The sample yields about 1.8 million distinct CDR3 sequences, less than 50% seen once. Input material: blood. This TCR derives from a woman aged 40 to 49 in good health.

The CDR3 region has the DNA TGTGCCAGCAGTTCGTATGGTGGTGACACCGGGGAGCTGTTTTTT. Translating it yields CASSSYGGDTGELFF. This chain uses TRBV6-5 with TRBJ2-2; D gene uncertain. The CDR3 length is 15 residues. V shed 4 bases and J shed 3 bases, with 12 bases lying between them. CDR1 and CDR2 from the germline V gene are MNHEY and SVGAGI.